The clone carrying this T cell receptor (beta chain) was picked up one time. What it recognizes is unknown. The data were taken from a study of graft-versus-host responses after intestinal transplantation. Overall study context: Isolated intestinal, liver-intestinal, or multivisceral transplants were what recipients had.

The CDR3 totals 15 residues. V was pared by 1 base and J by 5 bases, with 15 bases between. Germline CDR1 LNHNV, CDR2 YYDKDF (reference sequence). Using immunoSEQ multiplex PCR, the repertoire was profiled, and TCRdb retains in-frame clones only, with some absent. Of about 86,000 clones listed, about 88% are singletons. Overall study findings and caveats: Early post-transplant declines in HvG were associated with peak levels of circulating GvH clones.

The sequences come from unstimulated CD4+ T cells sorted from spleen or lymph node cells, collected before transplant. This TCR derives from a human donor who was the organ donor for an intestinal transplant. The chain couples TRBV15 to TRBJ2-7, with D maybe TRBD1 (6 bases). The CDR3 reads CATSRAGRGPNEQYF. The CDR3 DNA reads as TGTGCCACCAGCAGAGCGGGCAGGGGACCAAACGAGCAGTACTTC.